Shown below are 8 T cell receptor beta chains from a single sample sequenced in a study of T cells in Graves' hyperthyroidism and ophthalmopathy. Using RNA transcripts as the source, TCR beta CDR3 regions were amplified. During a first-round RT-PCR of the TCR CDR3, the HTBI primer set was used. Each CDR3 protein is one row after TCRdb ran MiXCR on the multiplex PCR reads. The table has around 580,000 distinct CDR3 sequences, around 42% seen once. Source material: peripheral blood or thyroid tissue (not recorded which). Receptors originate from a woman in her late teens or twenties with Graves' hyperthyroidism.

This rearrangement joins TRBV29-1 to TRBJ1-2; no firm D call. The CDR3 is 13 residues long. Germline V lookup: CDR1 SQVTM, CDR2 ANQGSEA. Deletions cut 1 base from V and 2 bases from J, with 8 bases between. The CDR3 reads CSVEVADNYGYTF. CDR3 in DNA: TGCAGCGTTGAAGTTGCGGACAACTATGGCTACACCTTC.

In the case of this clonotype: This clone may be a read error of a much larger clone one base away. In DNA, the CDR3 is TGTGCCGGCAGTGCAGATAATTCACCCCTCCACTTT. Protein sequence: CAGSADNSPLHF. The V call is TRBV7-9, the J call TRBJ1-6; D ambiguous. The germline gives CDR1 SEHNR, CDR2 FQNEAQ (reference sequence). CDR3 length equals 12 residues.

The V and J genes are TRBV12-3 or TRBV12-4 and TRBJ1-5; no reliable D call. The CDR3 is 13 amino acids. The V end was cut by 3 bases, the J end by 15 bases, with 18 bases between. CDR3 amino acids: CASSFRSASAPHF. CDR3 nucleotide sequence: TGTGCCAGCAGTTTTCGGTCCGCGTCAGCCCCGCATTTT.

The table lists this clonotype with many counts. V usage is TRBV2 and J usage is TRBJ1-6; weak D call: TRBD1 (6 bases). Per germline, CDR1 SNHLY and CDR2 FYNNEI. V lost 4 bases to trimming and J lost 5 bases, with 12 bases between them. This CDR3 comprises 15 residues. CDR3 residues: CASSGTADNNSPLHF. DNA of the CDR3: TGTGCCAGCAGTGGGACAGCCGATAATAATTCACCCCTCCACTTT.

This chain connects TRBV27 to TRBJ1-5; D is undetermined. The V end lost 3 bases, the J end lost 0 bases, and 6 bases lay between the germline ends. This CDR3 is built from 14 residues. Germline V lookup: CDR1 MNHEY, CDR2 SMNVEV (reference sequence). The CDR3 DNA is TGTGCCAGCAGTTTTGGAAATAGCAATCAGCCCCAGCATTTT. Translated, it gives CASSFGNSNQPQHF.

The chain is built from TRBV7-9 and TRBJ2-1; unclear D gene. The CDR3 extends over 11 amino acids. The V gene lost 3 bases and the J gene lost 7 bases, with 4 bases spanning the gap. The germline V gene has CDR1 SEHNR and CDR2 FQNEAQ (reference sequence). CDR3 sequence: CASSFMNEQFF. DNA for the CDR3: TGTGCCAGCAGCTTCATGAATGAGCAGTTCTTC.

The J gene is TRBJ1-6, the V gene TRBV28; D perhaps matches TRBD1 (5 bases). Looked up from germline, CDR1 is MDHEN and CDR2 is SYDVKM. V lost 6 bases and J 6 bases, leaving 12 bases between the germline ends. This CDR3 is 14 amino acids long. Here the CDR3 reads CASSVAGRNSPLHF. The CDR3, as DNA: TGTGCCAGCAGCGTAGCGGGGCGTAATTCACCCCTCCACTTT.

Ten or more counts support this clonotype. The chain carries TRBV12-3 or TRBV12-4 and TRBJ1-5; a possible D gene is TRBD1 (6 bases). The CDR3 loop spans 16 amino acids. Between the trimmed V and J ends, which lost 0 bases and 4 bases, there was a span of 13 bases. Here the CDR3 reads CASSLALGGANQPQHF. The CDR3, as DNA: TGTGCCAGCAGTTTAGCGCTGGGGGGCGCAAATCAGCCCCAGCATTTT.